The subject of this entry is one TCR beta chain. Antigen specificity is unknown. These data come from a study of cytomegalovirus exposure and HLA in healthy donors. Study-level information: About 85 million unique TCR sequences came from HLA-typed donors in an early release. Study-level points and caveats: A later analysis found TCR association rates differed by HLA locus, highest for DRB1 and lowest for HLA-C.

CDR1 and CDR2 (germline): SGHNT, YYREEE (reference sequence). CDR3 length: 14 amino acids. Trimming cost V 3 bases and J 3 bases; bases outside gene matches: 4. PCR used 60 Vbeta primers and 13 Jbeta primers. The assay was immunoSEQ multiplex PCR, and TCRdb's table has in-frame clones only and misses some. The data contain about 100,000 clones, approximately 85% of them singletons. Source material: PBMCs. This clonotype was obtained from a man aged 25 to 40 in good health and CMV-seronegative. The chain is built from TRBV5-4 and TRBJ1-1; 8 bases match TRBD1. CDR3 sequence (DNA): TGTGCCAGCAGCTCGCCAGGGGGCTACACTGAAGCTTTCTTT. Protein product: CASSSPGGYTEAFF.